Below, 19 T cell receptor beta chains from the same sample are listed, as sequenced in a study of CD8+ T cells in alopecia areata. The sample's treatment: oral pan-JAK inhibitor, 5-10 mg twice daily. The sequencing template was cDNA reverse transcribed from extracted RNA. Repertoires were generated with immunoSEQ multiplex PCR, while TCRdb's copy carries only in-frame clones and drops some. The table records 120,000 or so clones, 58% of them present only once. The source was CD8+ T cells sorted from blood, collected at week 4, from a patient treated with tofacitinib. Every receptor here comes from a human donor with alopecia areata.

A few counts support this clone. The CDR3 DNA is TGTGCCAGCAGCCGGGGAGGCATGAGTGGCTACACCTTC. Its translation: CASSRGGMSGYTF. The rearrangement uses TRBV25-1 and TRBJ1-2; D call uncertain. V lost 6 bases and J lost 7, with 15 bases in between. Germline assignment: CDR1 MGHDK and CDR2 SYGVNS. The CDR3 covers 13 residues.

The chain uses TRBV19 and TRBJ2-1; 8 bases line up with TRBD2. CDR3 length: 17 residues. After removal of 0 bases from V and 0 bases from J, the junction contained 4 bases not matched to a gene. Germline V CDR1 and CDR2: LNHDA, SQIVND (reference sequence). In DNA form, the CDR3 reads TGTGCCAGTAGTATAGATCGGGGGACTAGCTCCTACAATGAGCAGTTCTTC. Translation gives CASSIDRGTSSYNEQFF.

This clone came up a few times. The V and J genes are TRBV5-4 and TRBJ2-6; a possible D gene is TRBD2 (5 bases). The V gene lost 4 bases and the J gene lost 4 bases, with 12 bases spanning the gap. This CDR3 has 15 amino acids. CDR1 and CDR2 (germline): SGHNT, YYREEE (reference sequence). The CDR3, as DNA: TGTGCCAGCAGCCTCGGCCCGGGGGGGGCCAACGTCCTGACTTTC. Amino acids: CASSLGPGGANVLTF.

About this clone: Other DNA sequences from this sample encode an identical CDR3 as well. The gene calls are TRBV20-1 and TRBJ2-7; tentatively, D is TRBD1 (6 bases). Trimming removed 4 bases at V and 6 bases at J, with 10 bases between. Per germline, CDR1 DFQATT and CDR2 SNEGSKA (reference sequence). CDR3 length: 11 amino acids. DNA for the CDR3: TGCAGTGCTACCACAGGGTCCGAGCAGTACTTC. It encodes CSATTGSEQYF.

The chain recombines TRBV7-9 with TRBJ1-1; D unclear. Germline loops: CDR1 SEHNR, CDR2 FQNEAQ (reference sequence). Deletions cut 3 bases from V and 3 bases from J, with 14 bases between. This CDR3 has 15 amino acids. DNA for the CDR3: TGTGCCAGCAGCTTTCACGTAGGTGGGGACACTGAAGCTTTCTTT. It specifies CASSFHVGGDTEAFF.

This chain connects TRBV25-1 to TRBJ2-2; D uncertain. The CDR3 consists of 11 residues. Germline V gene sequence: CDR1 MGHDK, CDR2 SYGVNS. Trimming pared 3 bases from V and 7 bases from J, leaving 3 bases between. For the CDR3, the DNA is TGTGCCAGCAGTGAGCTCGGGGAGCTGTTTTTT. This sequence encodes CASSELGELFF.

The V gene is TRBV29-1, the J gene TRBJ2-1; 8 nucleotides agree with TRBD1. V gave up 5 bases and J gave up 2 bases; unmatched junction bases: 5. This CDR3 contains 14 residues. Germline CDR1 SQVTM, CDR2 ANQGSEA. The CDR3 DNA is TGCAGCGTTCTGACAGGGGTAGCCTACAATGAGCAGTTCTTC. This codes for CSVLTGVAYNEQFF.

V gene TRBV29-1 combines with J gene TRBJ1-2, with 8 positions matching TRBD1. The CDR3 spans 13 residues. The germline V gene encodes CDR1 SQVTM and CDR2 ANQGSEA. The V gene end was trimmed by 7 bases and the J gene end by 3 bases; junction bases not matched to a gene: 7. CDR3 residues: CSGPTGADYGYTF. In DNA, the CDR3 is TGCAGCGGCCCGACAGGGGCCGACTATGGCTACACCTTC.

The CDR3 region is CSVEMDYQETQYF. The CDR3 region has the DNA TGCAGCGTTGAAATGGACTACCAAGAGACCCAGTACTTC. This rearrangement joins TRBV29-1 to TRBJ2-5; possibly TRBD2 for D (5 bases). Germline lookup yields CDR1 SQVTM and CDR2 ANQGSEA. V was pared by 2 bases and J by 0 bases, with 7 bases between. The CDR3 runs to 13 residues.

The chain joins TRBV9 to TRBJ2-1, with D possibly being TRBD1 (8 bases). CDR3 length: 14 residues. The V gene lost 4 bases and the J gene lost 9 bases, with 17 bases spanning the gap. Germline V gives CDR1 SGDLS, CDR2 YYNGEE. CDR3 protein: CASSQGQGGTEQFF. As DNA, the CDR3 is TGTGCCAGCAGCCAAGGACAGGGAGGGACTGAGCAGTTCTTC. Full variable domain (missing parts from reference TRBV9 and TRBJ2-1): DSGVTQTPKHLITATGQRVTLRCSPRSGDLSVYWYQQSLDQGLQFLIQYYNGEERAKGNILERFSAQQFPDLHSELNLSSLELGDSALYFCASSQGQGGTEQFFGPGTRLTVL.

The chain employs TRBV25-1 and TRBJ2-5; D is undetermined. The ends were cut back, 1 base at V and 2 bases at J, with 8 bases in the middle. The CDR3 loop spans 14 amino acids. Germline loops: CDR1 MGHDK, CDR2 SYGVNS. The DNA for the CDR3 is TGTGCCAGCAGTGAATTCGCAGGTCAAGAGACCCAGTACTTC. Its protein product is CASSEFAGQETQYF.

Only a few counts were recorded for this clone. The chain carries TRBV11-2 and TRBJ2-7; no clear D. Trimming pared 0 bases from V and 1 base from J, leaving 7 bases between. Germline CDR1 reads SGHAT; CDR2 reads FQNNGV. The CDR3 loop spans 14 amino acids. The CDR3 DNA follows: TGTGCCAGCAGCTTAGATGGGTTTTCCTACGAGCAGTACTTC. It codes for CASSLDGFSYEQYF.

The chain has TRBV29-1 and TRBJ1-1; TRBD1 matches at 8 bases. Germline loops: CDR1 SQVTM, CDR2 ANQGSEA. Trimming removed 1 base from V and 7 bases from J; junction bases left unmatched: 2. This CDR3 has 12 amino acids. The CDR3 loop reads CSVEVQGDEAFF. Written as DNA, the CDR3 is TGCAGCGTTGAAGTACAGGGGGATGAAGCTTTCTTT.

The V gene is TRBV6-5, the J gene TRBJ2-7, with 7 bases that match TRBD1. The CDR3 spans 15 residues. V lost 2 bases, J lost 4 bases, and 8 bases stayed unmatched. CDR1 and CDR2 from the germline V gene are MNHEY and SVGAGI. The CDR3 coding sequence is TGTGCCAGCAGTTACAGACAGGGCGCTGGATACGAGCAGTACTTC. Its protein product is CASSYRQGAGYEQYF.

The genes are TRBV30 and TRBJ2-1; 7 bases fit TRBD1. The length of the CDR3 is 15 residues. Germline V lookup: CDR1 GTSNPN, CDR2 SVGIG (reference sequence). The ends lost 2 bases at V and 3 bases at J; junction bases unmatched: 7. CDR3 region: CAWSPGQAYYNEQFF. The CDR3 nucleotides are TGTGCCTGGAGTCCTGGACAGGCCTACTACAATGAGCAGTTCTTC.

This clone was detected only a few times. The chain combines TRBV29-1 with TRBJ1-1; a possible D gene is TRBD1 (5 bases). V was pared by 0 bases and J by 1 base, with 15 bases between. The CDR3 consists of 16 residues. In germline, CDR1 is SQVTM, CDR2 ANQGSEA. The CDR3 region is CSVEEASGVANTEAFF. In DNA form, the CDR3 reads TGCAGCGTTGAAGAAGCTTCGGGGGTGGCGAACACTGAAGCTTTCTTT.

The rearrangement links TRBV11-1 to TRBJ2-2; a possible D gene is TRBD2 (6 bases). The CDR3 has 18 residues. The germline gives CDR1 SGHAT, CDR2 FQDESV (reference sequence). V was shortened by 3 bases and J by 5 bases, with 22 bases between the two germline ends. The CDR3 here is CASSFPSQGLYGTGELFF. As DNA, the CDR3 is TGTGCCAGCAGCTTCCCGTCCCAGGGACTCTATGGAACCGGGGAGCTGTTTTTT.

The CDR3 protein is CASSLDRALANYGYTF. The DNA for the CDR3 is TGTGCCAGCAGCTTGGACAGGGCACTAGCTAACTATGGCTACACCTTC. J is TRBJ1-2 and V is TRBV7-8, with 8 bases aligning to TRBD1. CDR1 is SGHVS, CDR2 FQNEAQ, per germline. V gave up 3 bases and J gave up 0 bases; unmatched junction bases: 6. There are 16 residues in the CDR3. The full variable domain, in which reference TRBV7-8 and TRBJ1-2 provide the parts outside the CDR3, is GAGVSQSPRYKVAKRGQDVALRCDPISGHVSLFWYQQALGQGPEFLTYFQNEAQLDKSGLPSDRFFAERPEGSVSTLKIQRTQQEDSAVYLCASSLDRALANYGYTFGSGTRLTVV.

This clone was recorded once. CDR3 nucleotides: TGTGCCAGCAGCCTCGGACAACGTCGCTTCAACTATGGCTACACCTTC. This gives the protein CASSLGQRRFNYGYTF. This chain links TRBV13 with TRBJ1-2; D may be TRBD1 (5 bases). CDR3 length equals 16 residues. Germline CDR1 and CDR2: PRHDT and FYEKMQ (reference sequence). The V end lost 5 bases, the J end lost 2 bases, and 18 bases lay between the germline ends. Drawing the rest from reference TRBV13 and TRBJ1-2, the complete variable domain is AAGVIQSPRHLIKEKRETATLKCYPIPRHDTVYWYQQGPGQDPQFLISFYEKMQSDKGSIPDRFSAQQFSDYHSELNMSSLELGDSALYFCASSLGQRRFNYGYTFGSGTRLTVV.